These 15 T cell receptor beta chains came from one sample sequenced in a study of control samples from healthy donors and cancer patients. Method: immunoSEQ multiplex PCR; TCRdb's copy keeps in-frame clones and lacks some. Here the sample spans about 38,000 clones, around 88% being singletons. Material for sequencing was PBMCs. The receptor set was obtained from a woman aged 55-69 years with lung cancer.

This clone showed up just once. This chain joins TRBV3-1 (or the pseudogene TRBV3-2) and TRBJ2-7, with D perhaps TRBD2 (5 bases). Germline V gene data show CDR1 as LGHDT and CDR2 as YNNKEL (reference sequence). Between the trimmed V and J ends, which lost 0 bases and 9 bases, there was a span of 12 bases. The CDR3 is made up of 13 amino acids. The DNA for the CDR3 is TGTGCCAGCAGCCAAGATCGGTCTGCGGGGCAGTACTTC. It codes for CASSQDRSAGQYF.

The chain carries TRBV7-9 and TRBJ2-7; a possible D gene is TRBD2 (7 bases). Trimming cost V 2 bases and J 6 bases, with 17 bases left between them. The germline V gene encodes CDR1 SEHNR and CDR2 FQNEAQ (reference sequence). The CDR3 covers 15 residues. CDR3 coding DNA: TGTGCCAGCAGCTTAAGGGGGGGGGCGATCACCGAGCAGTACTTC. It is translated as CASSLRGGAITEQYF.

The chain is built from TRBV6-5 and TRBJ2-3; 8 nucleotides match TRBD2. Trimming took 2 bases from V and 5 from J; bases not matched to a gene: 3. Germline loops: CDR1 MNHEY, CDR2 SVGAGI. The CDR3 is made up of 14 amino acids. This CDR3 is CASSYGRGVDTQYF. The CDR3 bases are TGTGCCAGCAGTTACGGGCGGGGGGTAGATACGCAGTATTTT.

The V gene is TRBV9, the J gene TRBJ1-4, with no clear D. The germline V gene has CDR1 SGDLS and CDR2 YYNGEE. The CDR3 extends over 15 amino acids. V lost 0 bases and J 2 bases, leaving 8 bases between the germline ends. The CDR3 coding sequence is TGTGCCAGCAGCGTAGGAATACAGACTAATGAAAAACTGTTTTTT. Its protein product is CASSVGIQTNEKLFF.

The rearrangement joins TRBV5-1 to TRBJ1-1; unclear D gene. The germline V and J ends were trimmed by 3 bases and 5 bases, with 14 bases remaining between them. CDR3 length: 14 residues. Looked up from germline, CDR1 is SGHRS and CDR2 is YFSETQ. The CDR3 spells CASSSQLLGTEAFF. For the CDR3, the DNA is TGCGCCAGCAGCTCACAGCTTCTAGGGACTGAAGCTTTCTTT.

The V call is TRBV15, the J call TRBJ2-4; 7 bases are shared with TRBD1. V shed 3 bases and J 4 bases; nucleotides not matched to a gene: 3. Germline assignment: CDR1 LNHNV and CDR2 YYDKDF (reference sequence). The CDR3 is 14 amino acids. The CDR3 bases are TGTGCCACCAGCAGGCCGGGACAGAAAAACATTCAGTACTTC. It specifies CATSRPGQKNIQYF.

CDR3: CASTSRKVLYEQYF. The CDR3, as DNA: TGTGCCAGCACCTCTCGGAAGGTACTATACGAGCAGTACTTC. This chain links TRBV28 with TRBJ2-7; no clear D gene. The CDR3 totals 14 residues. Germline-derived CDR1 and CDR2 are MDHEN and SYDVKM. Trimming took off 7 bases at V and 4 bases at J, with 17 bases between the two ends. The whole variable domain, remainder taken from reference TRBV28 and TRBJ2-7, is DVKVTQSSRYLVKRTGEKVFLECVQDMDHENMFWYRQDPGLGLRLIYFSYDVKMKEKGDIPEGYSVSREKKERFSLILESASTNQTSMYLCASTSRKVLYEQYFGPGTRLTVT.

The chain recombines TRBV6-1 with TRBJ1-5; tentative D call: TRBD1 (5 bases). In germline, CDR1 is MNHNS, CDR2 SASEGT. The V end lost 3 bases, the J end lost 2 bases, and 8 bases lay between the germline ends. CDR3 length: 14 amino acids. CDR3 DNA: TGTGCCAGCAGTGAGGGAGGGGGCAATCAGCCCCAGCATTTT. Amino acids: CASSEGGGNQPQHF.

This chain joins TRBV18 and TRBJ2-5, with 7 bases that match TRBD2. V was pared by 3 bases and J by 2 bases, with 9 bases of the junction left unmatched. Germline V gives CDR1 KGHSH, CDR2 LQKENI. The CDR3 covers 16 residues. The CDR3, as DNA: TGTGCCAGCTCACCCACAGCCGCGGGGGAGCAAGAGACCCAGTACTTC. Protein product: CASSPTAAGEQETQYF.

This chain uses TRBV3-1 (or the pseudogene TRBV3-2) with TRBJ2-1, with a possible D match to TRBD2 (7 bases). V lost 5 bases and J 6 bases, leaving 23 bases between the germline ends. Germline assignment: CDR1 LGHDT and CDR2 YNNKEL (reference sequence). The CDR3 spans 17 residues. This CDR3 is CASSGRGRGGGGNEQFF. CDR3 sequence (DNA): TGTGCCAGCAGCGGGCGCGGGAGAGGGGGGGGAGGCAATGAGCAGTTCTTC.

The rearrangement uses TRBV19 and TRBJ1-2; possible D gene TRBD1, 6 bases. Germline V lookup: CDR1 LNHDA, CDR2 SQIVND (reference sequence). Trimming took 0 bases from V and 7 from J, leaving 30 bases between them. The CDR3 is 20 residues long. This CDR3 is CASSIDRHHTDRQLQGGYTF. CDR3 DNA: TGTGCCAGTAGTATAGATCGTCACCACACGGACAGACAACTCCAAGGTGGCTACACCTTC.

This rearrangement joins TRBV19 to TRBJ2-7; D ambiguous. The CDR3 runs 14 residues. Germline CDR1 and CDR2: LNHDA and SQIVND (reference sequence). V was cut by 7 bases and J by 0 bases, with 13 bases left in between. The CDR3 loop reads CASMLGPNSYEQYF. For the CDR3, the DNA is TGTGCCAGTATGTTAGGACCCAACTCCTACGAGCAGTACTTC.

This rearrangement joins TRBV5-1 to TRBJ1-1; 7 nucleotides align to TRBD1. V was clipped by 9 bases and J by 3 bases; unmatched bases: 11. This CDR3 contains 14 residues. Germline lookup yields CDR1 SGHRS and CDR2 YFSETQ. CDR3: CATAQGQEYTEAFF. The CDR3 DNA reads as TGCGCCACCGCCCAAGGACAGGAGTACACTGAAGCTTTCTTT. The whole variable domain, filled in from reference TRBV5-1 and TRBJ1-1, reads KAGVTQTPRYLIKTRGQQVTLSCSPISGHRSVSWYQQTPGQGLQFLFEYFSETQRNKGNFPGRFSGRQFSNSRSEMNVSTLELGDSALYLCATAQGQEYTEAFFGQGTRLTVV.

The rearrangement uses TRBV11-2 and TRBJ2-7, with no clear D. Germline assignment: CDR1 SGHAT and CDR2 FQNNGV. V was cut by 6 bases and J by 0 bases, with 18 bases left in between. This CDR3 is built from 16 residues. CDR3 in DNA: TGTGCCAGCAGATCCCTAGGTGGGCGGAGCTCCTACGAGCAGTACTTC. It is translated as CASRSLGGRSSYEQYF.

In DNA, the CDR3 is TGTGCCAGCAGCCGTAGCATCGACTATGGCTACACCTTC. Amino acid sequence: CASSRSIDYGYTF. The chain joins TRBV12-3 or TRBV12-4 to TRBJ1-2; D uncertain. The V end lost 6 bases, the J end lost 3 bases, and 11 bases lay between the germline ends. The length of the CDR3 is 13 residues.